The 5 T cell receptor beta chains below all came from one sample that was sequenced in a study of CD8+ T cells in alopecia areata. cDNA reverse transcribed from extracted RNA served as the sequencing template. Sequenced by immunoSEQ multiplex PCR; TCRdb stores in-frame clones only, minus some. Of about 150,000 clones in the sample, 55% were seen once. Sequenced input: CD4+ T cells sorted from blood. The source is a human donor in good health.

This clone was found a few times. V is TRBV19 and J is TRBJ2-1; D uncertain. CDR3 length: 16 residues. With 2 bases removed from V and 6 bases from J, the gap between germline ends came to 17 bases. Germline V lookup: CDR1 LNHDA, CDR2 SQIVND (reference sequence). CDR3 coding DNA: TGTGCCAGTAGTATATCGTGGTCCCTACATAGCAATGAGCAGTTCTTC. Its protein product is CASSISWSLHSNEQFF.

The chain combines TRBV6-1 with TRBJ1-4; D uncertain. Deletions cut 1 base from V and 8 bases from J, with 14 bases between. The germline CDR1 and CDR2 sequences are MNHNS and SASEGT. The CDR3 contains 15 residues. The DNA for the CDR3 is TGTGCCAGCAGTGAAGGCATGAATATAAGAGAAAAACTGTTTTTT. Its protein is CASSEGMNIREKLFF.

V is TRBV5-4 and J is TRBJ2-1; D is undetermined. Germline V CDR1 and CDR2: SGHNT, YYREEE (reference sequence). The CDR3 covers 13 residues. V lost 0 bases and J 2 bases, leaving 3 bases between the germline ends. The CDR3 spells CASSLGTYNEQFF. CDR3 nucleotide sequence: TGTGCCAGCAGCTTGGGGACCTACAATGAGCAGTTCTTC.

The rearrangement joins TRBV7-6 to TRBJ1-5; tentative D call: TRBD1 (6 bases). V lost 3 bases and J lost 7, with 10 bases in between. Germline CDR1 SGHVS, CDR2 FNYEAQ. The CDR3 contains 13 residues. In nucleotides, the CDR3 is TGTGCCAGCAGCTTTAACAGGGACCAGCCCCAGCATTTT. Its translation: CASSFNRDQPQHF.

This chain joins TRBV30 and TRBJ2-5; possibly TRBD2 for D (5 bases). V lost 5 bases and J lost 1, with 11 bases in between. Germline assignment: CDR1 GTSNPN and CDR2 SVGIG (reference sequence). CDR3 length equals 13 residues. CDR3 sequence (DNA): TGTGCCTGGTCTCGACTATCCCAAGAGACCCAGTACTTC. Translated: CAWSRLSQETQYF.